A single sample gave rise to the 11 T cell receptor beta chains below, sequenced in a study of blood T cell repertoires in COVID-19. Some clones are missing from TCRdb's copy, which holds only in-frame ones; the method was immunoSEQ multiplex PCR. The table shows over 350,000 clones, with more than 75% occurring only once. Input material: PBMCs or T cells enriched from blood (not recorded which). Receptors were obtained from a woman aged 45-59 years who had recovered from COVID-19.

This clone was counted a few times. This chain uses TRBV6-5 with TRBJ1-2; D is undetermined. Between the trimmed V and J ends, which lost 3 bases and 1 base, there was a span of 6 bases. Germline V CDR1 and CDR2: MNHEY, SVGAGI. CDR3 length equals 13 residues. The CDR3: CASSYSINYGYTF. In DNA form, the CDR3 reads TGTGCCAGCAGTTATTCCATTAACTATGGCTACACCTTC.

The chain has TRBV7-9 and TRBJ1-1, with D perhaps matching TRBD1 (5 bases). Between the trimmed V and J ends, which lost 5 bases and 1 base, there was a span of 11 bases. The CDR3 extends over 14 amino acids. Germline CDR1 SEHNR, CDR2 FQNEAQ (reference sequence). The CDR3 here is CASSEVGRNTEAFF. The CDR3 DNA follows: TGTGCCAGCAGCGAGGTGGGGCGGAACACTGAAGCTTTCTTT.

The chain combines TRBV7-9 with TRBJ1-1; tentative D call: TRBD1 (5 bases). The germline V and J ends were trimmed by 5 bases and 4 bases, with 11 bases remaining between them. The germline CDR1 and CDR2 sequences are SEHNR and FQNEAQ (reference sequence). This CDR3 is built from 13 residues. The CDR3 spells CASSLREVTEAFF. CDR3 nucleotides: TGTGCCAGCAGCCTCAGGGAGGTCACTGAAGCTTTCTTT. Full variable domain (missing parts from reference TRBV7-9 and TRBJ1-1): DTGVSQNPRHKITKRGQNVTFRCDPISEHNRLYWYRQTLGQGPEFLTYFQNEAQLEKSRLLSDRFSAERPKGSFSTLEIQRTEQGDSAMYLCASSLREVTEAFFGQGTRLTVV.

This clone was seen a few times. The CDR3 is CASSSWTGTYEQYF. CDR3 in DNA: TGTGCCAGCAGCTCTTGGACAGGGACCTACGAGCAGTACTTC. The gene calls are TRBV7-8 and TRBJ2-7; 8 bases are a match to TRBD1. Germline loops: CDR1 SGHVS, CDR2 FQNEAQ. The CDR3 is 14 amino acids. The J segment lost 2 bases and the V segment lost 4 bases, leaving 4 bases of the junction unmatched.

The chain combines TRBV7-2 with TRBJ1-6, with D unresolved. CDR1 SGHTA and CDR2 FQGNSA come from the germline V gene. Trimming took 2 bases from V and 4 from J, leaving 12 bases between them. The CDR3 extends over 16 amino acids. The CDR3 region is CASSLIPYRYNSPLHF. The CDR3 region has the DNA TGTGCCAGCAGCTTAATTCCCTATCGATATAATTCACCCCTCCACTTT.

This clone has a handful of counts. CDR3 sequence (DNA): TGTGCCACCAGTGATCCCCTTCAGCCCCAGCATTTT. Its translation: CATSDPLQPQHF. V is TRBV24-1 and J is TRBJ1-5; D unresolved. V lost 3 bases to trimming and J lost 6 bases, with 5 bases between them. Germline values: CDR1 KGHDR, CDR2 SFDVKD. The CDR3 runs to 12 residues.

This sequence joins TRBV13 and TRBJ1-2, with D perhaps matching TRBD1 (5 bases). V lost 5 bases, J lost 8 bases, and 15 bases lay in between. This CDR3 has 13 amino acids. Germline V gene data show CDR1 as PRHDT and CDR2 as FYEKMQ (reference sequence). Here the CDR3 reads CASSQPGGGGYTF. CDR3 DNA: TGTGCCAGCAGCCAGCCCGGGGGGGGAGGCTACACCTTC.

The V and J genes are TRBV12-3 or TRBV12-4 and TRBJ1-2; TRBD1 matches at 7 bases. V shed 10 bases, J shed 7 bases, and the junction held 12 bases outside the gene matches. This CDR3 comprises 13 residues. DNA for the CDR3: TGTGCCAACAAAGACAGGGCGACGGGTGGCTACACCTTC. Translated: CANKDRATGGYTF.

The chain couples TRBV7-2 to TRBJ1-5; D is unresolved. This CDR3 spans 14 amino acids. V lost 3 bases and J lost 5, with 11 bases in between. Germline V gene data show CDR1 as SGHTA and CDR2 as FQGNSA. CDR3: CASSLSRDYQPQHF. The CDR3 DNA sequence: TGTGCCAGCAGCTTGTCCCGGGATTATCAGCCCCAGCATTTT.

This clone was counted a single time. The V gene is TRBV5-1, the J gene TRBJ2-3, with D perhaps matching TRBD2 (5 bases). Germline V gene sequence: CDR1 SGHRS, CDR2 YFSETQ. This CDR3 comprises 17 residues. Trimming took 4 bases from V and 11 from J, leaving 29 bases between them. DNA for the CDR3: TGCGCCAGCAGCCCAGTTGGGGTTCCTCCCACCCCGCGGGTGCAGTATTTT. This gives the protein CASSPVGVPPTPRVQYF.

The rearrangement links TRBV7-2 to TRBJ2-2, with D perhaps TRBD2 (7 bases). The V end was cut by 9 bases, the J end by 3 bases, with 17 bases between. CDR1 and CDR2 (germline): SGHTA, FQGNSA. CDR3 length: 15 amino acids. CDR3 region: CARDSSGSYTGELFF. CDR3 DNA: TGTGCCAGGGACAGTAGCGGGTCCTACACCGGGGAGCTGTTTTTT.